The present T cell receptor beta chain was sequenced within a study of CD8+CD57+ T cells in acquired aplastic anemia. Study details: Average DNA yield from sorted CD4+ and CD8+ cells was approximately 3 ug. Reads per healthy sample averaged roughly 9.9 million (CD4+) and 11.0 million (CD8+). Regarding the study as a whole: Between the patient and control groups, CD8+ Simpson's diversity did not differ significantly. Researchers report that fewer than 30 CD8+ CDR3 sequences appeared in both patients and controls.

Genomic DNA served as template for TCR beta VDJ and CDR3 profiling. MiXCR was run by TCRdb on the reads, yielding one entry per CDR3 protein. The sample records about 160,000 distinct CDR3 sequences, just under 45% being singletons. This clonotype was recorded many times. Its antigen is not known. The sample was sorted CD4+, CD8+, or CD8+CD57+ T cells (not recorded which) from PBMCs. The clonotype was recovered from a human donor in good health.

The CDR3 DNA sequence: TGCAGTGCTAACGGGGGATCCTATAATTCACCCCTCCACTTT. This translates into CSANGGSYNSPLHF. The V and J genes are TRBV20-1 and TRBJ1-6; the D gene is possibly TRBD1 (5 bases). Deletions cut 4 bases from V and 1 base from J, with 8 bases between. The CDR3 loop spans 14 amino acids. In germline, CDR1 is DFQATT, CDR2 SNEGSKA (reference sequence).